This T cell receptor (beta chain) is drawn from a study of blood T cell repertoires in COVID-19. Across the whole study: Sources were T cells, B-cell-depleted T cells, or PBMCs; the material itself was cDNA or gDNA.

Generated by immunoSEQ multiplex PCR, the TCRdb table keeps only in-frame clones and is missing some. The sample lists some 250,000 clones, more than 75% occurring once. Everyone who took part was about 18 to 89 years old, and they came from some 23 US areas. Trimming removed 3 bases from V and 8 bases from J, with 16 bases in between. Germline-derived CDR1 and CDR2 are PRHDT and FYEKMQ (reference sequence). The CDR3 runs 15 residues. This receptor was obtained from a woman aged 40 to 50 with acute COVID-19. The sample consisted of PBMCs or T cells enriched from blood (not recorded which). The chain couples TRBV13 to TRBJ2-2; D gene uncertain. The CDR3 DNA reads TGTGCCAGCAGCTTTCTAAGTGATAGTTCGGGGGAGCTGTTTTTT. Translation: CASSFLSDSSGELFF.